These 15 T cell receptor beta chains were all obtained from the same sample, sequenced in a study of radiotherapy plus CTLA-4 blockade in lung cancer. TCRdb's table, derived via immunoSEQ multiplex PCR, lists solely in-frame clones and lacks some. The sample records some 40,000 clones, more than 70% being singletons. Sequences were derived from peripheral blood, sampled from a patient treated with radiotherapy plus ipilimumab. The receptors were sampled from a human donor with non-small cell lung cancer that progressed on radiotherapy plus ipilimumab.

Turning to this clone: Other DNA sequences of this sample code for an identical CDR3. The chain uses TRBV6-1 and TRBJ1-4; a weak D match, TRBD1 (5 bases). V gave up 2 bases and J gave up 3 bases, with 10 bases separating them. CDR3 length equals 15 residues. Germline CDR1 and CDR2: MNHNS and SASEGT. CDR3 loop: CASSEIGAANEKLFF. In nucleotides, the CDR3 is TGTGCCAGCAGTGAAATTGGGGCGGCTAATGAAAAACTGTTTTTT.

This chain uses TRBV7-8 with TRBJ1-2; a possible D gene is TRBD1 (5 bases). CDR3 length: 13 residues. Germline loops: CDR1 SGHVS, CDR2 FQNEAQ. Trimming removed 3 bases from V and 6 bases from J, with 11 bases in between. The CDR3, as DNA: TGTGCCAGCAGCTTGGGGGGAGGACATGGCTACACCTTC. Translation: CASSLGGGHGYTF.

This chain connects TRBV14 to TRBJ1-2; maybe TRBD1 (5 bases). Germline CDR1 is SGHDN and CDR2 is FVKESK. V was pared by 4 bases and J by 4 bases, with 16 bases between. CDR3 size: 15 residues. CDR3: CASSLAQGWGYGYTF. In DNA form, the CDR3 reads TGTGCCAGCAGCCTCGCCCAGGGATGGGGCTATGGCTACACCTTC. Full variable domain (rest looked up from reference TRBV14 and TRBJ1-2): EAGVTQFPSHSVIEKGQTVTLRCDPISGHDNLYWYRRVMGKEIKFLLHFVKESKQDESGMPNNRFLAERTGGTYSTLKVQPAELEDSGVYFCASSLAQGWGYGYTFGSGTRLTVV.

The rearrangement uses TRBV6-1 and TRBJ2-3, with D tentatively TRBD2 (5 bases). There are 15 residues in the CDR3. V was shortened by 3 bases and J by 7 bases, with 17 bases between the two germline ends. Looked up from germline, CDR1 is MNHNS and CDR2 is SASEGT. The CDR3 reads CASSDGIAPAYTQYF. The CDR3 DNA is TGTGCCAGCAGTGACGGGATAGCGCCGGCGTATACGCAGTATTTT.

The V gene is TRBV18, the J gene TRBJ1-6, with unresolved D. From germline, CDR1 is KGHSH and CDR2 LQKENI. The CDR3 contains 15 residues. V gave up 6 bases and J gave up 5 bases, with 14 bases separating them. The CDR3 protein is CASSPPGGNNSPLHF. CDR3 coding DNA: TGTGCCAGCTCCCCGCCCGGCGGAAATAATTCACCCCTCCACTTT.

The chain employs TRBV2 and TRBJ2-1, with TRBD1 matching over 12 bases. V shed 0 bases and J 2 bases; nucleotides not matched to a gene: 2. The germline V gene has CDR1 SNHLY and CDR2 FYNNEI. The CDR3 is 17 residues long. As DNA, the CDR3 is TGTGCCAGCAGTGAAGCTGGGACAGGGGGCGCCTACAATGAGCAGTTCTTC. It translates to CASSEAGTGGAYNEQFF.

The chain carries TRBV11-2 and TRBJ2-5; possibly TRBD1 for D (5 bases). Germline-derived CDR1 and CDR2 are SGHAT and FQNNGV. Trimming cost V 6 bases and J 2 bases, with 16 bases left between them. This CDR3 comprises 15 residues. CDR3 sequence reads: CASRPIDRKQETQYF. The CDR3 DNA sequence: TGTGCCAGCAGACCTATCGACAGAAAACAAGAGACCCAGTACTTC.

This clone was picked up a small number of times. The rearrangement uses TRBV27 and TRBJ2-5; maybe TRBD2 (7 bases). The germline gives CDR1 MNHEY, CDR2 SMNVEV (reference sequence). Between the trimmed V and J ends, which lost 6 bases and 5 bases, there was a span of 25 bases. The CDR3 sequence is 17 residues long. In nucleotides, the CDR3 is TGTGCCAGCAGAACAACGCTGGGGGGGCCTACTCGGGAGACCCAGTACTTC. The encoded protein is CASRTTLGGPTRETQYF.

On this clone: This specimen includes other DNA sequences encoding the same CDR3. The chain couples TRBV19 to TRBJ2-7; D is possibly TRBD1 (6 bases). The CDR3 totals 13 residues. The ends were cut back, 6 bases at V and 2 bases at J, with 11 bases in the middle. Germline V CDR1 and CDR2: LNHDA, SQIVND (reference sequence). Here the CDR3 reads CASSPTGTYEQYF. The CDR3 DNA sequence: TGTGCCAGTAGCCCAACAGGGACCTACGAGCAGTACTTC.

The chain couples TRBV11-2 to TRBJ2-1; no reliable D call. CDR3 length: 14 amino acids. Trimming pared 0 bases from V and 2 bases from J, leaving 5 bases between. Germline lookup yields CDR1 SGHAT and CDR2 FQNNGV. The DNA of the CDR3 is TGTGCCAGCAGCTTAGATAAGCCCTACAATGAGCAGTTCTTC. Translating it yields CASSLDKPYNEQFF. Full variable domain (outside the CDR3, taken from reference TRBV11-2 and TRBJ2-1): EAGVAQSPRYKIIEKRQSVAFWCNPISGHATLYWYQQILGQGPKLLIQFQNNGVVDDSQLPKDRFSAERLKGVDSTLKIQPAKLEDSAVYLCASSLDKPYNEQFFGPGTRLTVL.

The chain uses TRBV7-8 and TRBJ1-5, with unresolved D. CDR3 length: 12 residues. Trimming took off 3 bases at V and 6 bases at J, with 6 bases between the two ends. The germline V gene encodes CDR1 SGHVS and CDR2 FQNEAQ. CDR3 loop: CASSFPGQPQHF. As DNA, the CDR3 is TGTGCCAGCAGCTTTCCGGGTCAGCCCCAGCATTTT.

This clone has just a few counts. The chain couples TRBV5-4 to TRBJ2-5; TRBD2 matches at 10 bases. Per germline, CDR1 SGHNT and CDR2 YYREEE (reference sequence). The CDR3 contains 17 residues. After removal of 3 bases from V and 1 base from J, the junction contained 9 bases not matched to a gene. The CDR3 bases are TGTGCCAGCAGCTCCCGAGCTAGCGGGGGAAGCCAAGAGACCCAGTACTTC. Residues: CASSSRASGGSQETQYF.

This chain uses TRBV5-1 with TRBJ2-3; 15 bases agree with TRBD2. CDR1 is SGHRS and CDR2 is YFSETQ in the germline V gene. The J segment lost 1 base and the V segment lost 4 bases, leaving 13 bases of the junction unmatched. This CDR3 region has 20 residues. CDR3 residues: CASSPGLAGGPQHRTDTQYF. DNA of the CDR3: TGCGCCAGCAGCCCGGGACTAGCGGGGGGCCCCCAACATCGCACAGATACGCAGTATTTT. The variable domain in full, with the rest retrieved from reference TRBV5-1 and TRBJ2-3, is KAGVTQTPRYLIKTRGQQVTLSCSPISGHRSVSWYQQTPGQGLQFLFEYFSETQRNKGNFPGRFSGRQFSNSRSEMNVSTLELGDSALYLCASSPGLAGGPQHRTDTQYFGPGTRLTVL.

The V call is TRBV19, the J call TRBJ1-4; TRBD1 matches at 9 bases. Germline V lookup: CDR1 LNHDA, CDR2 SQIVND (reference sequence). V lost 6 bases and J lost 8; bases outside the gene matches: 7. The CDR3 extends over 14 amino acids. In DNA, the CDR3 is TGTGCCAGTAGGCCGGGACAGGGACGCGAAAAACTGTTTTTT. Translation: CASRPGQGREKLFF. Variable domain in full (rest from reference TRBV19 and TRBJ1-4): DGGITQSPKYLFRKEGQNVTLSCEQNLNHDAMYWYRQDPGQGLRLIYYSQIVNDFQKGDIAEGYSVSREKKESFPLTVTSAQKNPTAFYLCASRPGQGREKLFFGSGTQLSVL.

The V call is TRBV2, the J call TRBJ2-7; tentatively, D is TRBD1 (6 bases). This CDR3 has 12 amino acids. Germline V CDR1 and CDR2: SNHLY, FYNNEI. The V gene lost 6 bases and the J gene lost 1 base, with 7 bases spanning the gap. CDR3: CASRRGSYEQYF. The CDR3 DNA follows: TGTGCCAGCAGGAGGGGGTCCTACGAGCAGTACTTC.